This TCR beta chain is drawn from a study of shared clonotypes between healthy human individuals. The germline V gene has CDR1 SGHAT and CDR2 FQNNGV. V dropped 5 bases and J dropped 4 bases, with 9 bases sitting between them. CDR3 length: 12 residues. As defined, naive CD8 cells were CD45RO-negative and positively selected for CCR7, with terminally differentiated effector memory CD45RA+ cells excluded. The sample holds one count of this clone. Sequencing used immunoSEQ multiplex PCR; TCRdb keeps in-frame clones, though not all of them. This sample has some 1,900,000 clones, with about 94% found just once.

The sample consisted of naive CD8+ T cells sorted from blood. The sequence came from a man aged 18 to 35 in good health. The chain joins TRBV11-2 to TRBJ2-7; either TRBD1 or TRBD2 may fit D (5 bases each). The CDR3 DNA reads TGTGCCAGCAGCCGGGACGGATACGAGCAGTACTTC. Amino acid sequence: CASSRDGYEQYF.